This T cell receptor beta chain is from a study of early T cells in non-severe SARS-CoV-2 infection. Turning to the study itself: Sequenced material consisted of bulk RNA (from unsorted whole blood), and chains were unpaired.

Study-level findings and limits: VDJdb-based annotation leaned toward anti-spike CD8 responses and missed private and CD4 specificities.

Unique molecular identifiers were added to individual cDNA molecules. TCRdb used MiXCR to reprocess the 5' RACE reads, holding one entry per CDR3 protein. Of around 76,000 distinct CDR3 sequences listed, about 14% are singletons. The CDR3 is 11 residues long. CDR1 and CDR2 (germline): ENHRY, SYGVKD. Trimming removed 4 bases from V and 4 bases from J, with 5 bases in between. This clonotype was counted between two and nine times. The target antigen is unknown. This receptor was obtained from an adult who was a healthcare worker with PCR-confirmed SARS-CoV-2 infection or an uninfected control (not recorded which). The sequencing here drew on whole blood, taken at baseline. The V call is TRBV10-3, the J call TRBJ2-7; D could derive from TRBD1 or TRBD2 (5 bases each). The CDR3 spells CAISGGYEQYF. CDR3 sequence (DNA): TGTGCCATCAGTGGGGGGTACGAGCAGTACTTC.